The entry below gives a single T cell receptor beta chain sequence along with its context. TCRdb's table, derived via immunoSEQ multiplex PCR, lists solely in-frame clones and lacks some. The data show roughly 4,900 clones, with 73% seen just once and about two fifths held by the top ten. The V and J ends lost 3 bases and 2 bases respectively, with 13 bases between them. Germline lookup yields CDR1 ENHRY and CDR2 SYGVKD. CDR3 length equals 15 residues. This specimen belongs to a study of blood T cell repertoires in COVID-19. Sequencing input: peripheral blood. The chain links TRBV10-3 to TRBJ1-2, with a tentative D call TRBD1 (5 bases). This TCR derives from a human donor in a cohort sampled during active COVID-19. The CDR3 sequence is CAISDWQGGNYGYTF. CDR3 nucleotide sequence: TGTGCCATCAGTGATTGGCAGGGAGGCAACTATGGCTACACCTTC.